These 20 T cell receptor beta chains originate from one sample sequenced in a study of vaccination effects on CD4 cells after COVID-19. The antigens for these receptors are not known. The table came from immunoSEQ multiplex PCR; TCRdb's copy has only in-frame clones and leaves some out. Found here are tens of thousands of clones, approximately 69% of them singletons; the top ten hold roughly 3%. Antigen-specific CD4+ T cells were expanded (with viral peptide pools) by the ViraFEST assay ahead of sequencing. Scientists isolated CD4+ T cells after a roughly ten-day culture period ended. Nucleocapsid antibody tests were negative, and the vaccine recipients had no prior SARS-CoV-2 infection. The sample in question was CD4+ T cells from PBMCs cultured with SARS-CoV-2 spike peptides, obtained before COVID-19 vaccination. These receptors originate from a human donor who received a COVID-19 vaccine.

The chain combines TRBV2 with TRBJ2-2; D might be TRBD1 (6 bases). This CDR3 region has 15 residues. V was trimmed by 6 bases and J by 5 bases, leaving 16 bases between them. Germline V gene sequence: CDR1 SNHLY, CDR2 FYNNEI. CDR3 sequence (DNA): TGTGCCAGCAGCGAATCCCCAGGGGCAACCGGGGAGCTGTTTTTT. It specifies CASSESPGATGELFF.

CDR3 region: CASSQLGGRGTDTQYF. The CDR3 DNA reads TGTGCCAGCAGCCAATTGGGCGGGAGGGGCACAGATACGCAGTATTTT. This rearrangement joins TRBV25-1 to TRBJ2-3, with 9 bases that match TRBD2. This CDR3 is 16 amino acids long. Trimming removed 6 bases from V and 1 base from J; junction bases left unmatched: 8. The germline V gene has CDR1 MGHDK and CDR2 SYGVNS.

The V call is TRBV5-1, the J call TRBJ1-1; TRBD1 matches 7 bases. The CDR3 is 15 residues long. The trim removed 4 bases at V and 3 bases at J, leaving 9 bases unmatched. Per germline, CDR1 SGHRS and CDR2 YFSETQ. Here the CDR3 reads CASSLQGVGDTEAFF. CDR3 nucleotides: TGCGCCAGCAGCCTCCAGGGGGTAGGTGACACTGAAGCTTTCTTT.

The table lists this clone with a count of one. The chain carries TRBV6-5 and TRBJ2-1; 10 nucleotides line up with TRBD2. Germline CDR1 is MNHEY and CDR2 is SVGAGI. CDR3 size: 14 residues. The J segment lost 7 bases and the V segment lost 6 bases, leaving 6 bases of the junction unmatched. This chain's CDR3 is CASRRSGGANEQFF. The CDR3 DNA follows: TGTGCCAGCAGACGAAGCGGGGGGGCGAATGAGCAGTTCTTC.

This rearrangement joins TRBV30 to TRBJ1-1, with a tentative D call TRBD1 (6 bases). CDR1 is GTSNPN, CDR2 SVGIG, per germline (reference sequence). Trimming shortened V by 5 bases and J by 0 bases, and 10 bases separated the two germline ends. This CDR3 contains 13 residues. The CDR3 sequence: CAWSTGLNTEAFF. CDR3 bases: TGTGCCTGGTCTACAGGGCTGAACACTGAAGCTTTCTTT.

This rearrangement joins TRBV10-3 to TRBJ2-1, with TRBD2 matching over 14 bases. The CDR3 consists of 18 residues. Looked up from germline, CDR1 is ENHRY and CDR2 is SYGVKD. V gave up 10 bases and J gave up 4 bases; unmatched junction bases: 15. This chain's CDR3 is CATGTSGSIGATYNEQFF. Here the CDR3 DNA reads TGTGCCACCGGGACTAGCGGGAGTATAGGAGCGACGTACAATGAGCAGTTCTTC.

The CDR3 DNA reads as TGTGCCAGCAGCGCGGGGGGACAGGCGCCCACCGGGGAGCTGTTTTTT. Amino acids: CASSAGGQAPTGELFF. The gene calls are TRBV9 and TRBJ2-2; the D gene is possibly TRBD1 (8 bases). This CDR3 spans 16 amino acids. Trimming stripped 3 bases from V and 4 bases from J, with 16 bases between. Germline V gene lookup returns CDR1 SGDLS and CDR2 YYNGEE.

This chain uses TRBV11-2 with TRBJ2-5; 7 bases agree with TRBD2. Looked up from germline, CDR1 is SGHAT and CDR2 is FQNNGV. V lost 5 bases, J lost 4 bases, and 7 bases stayed unmatched. This CDR3 region has 14 residues. CDR3 coding DNA: TGTGCCAGCAGCCGAACTAGCGAAAGAGAGACCCAGTACTTC. It is translated as CASSRTSERETQYF.

The rearrangement joins TRBV18 to TRBJ2-2; 11 nucleotides line up with TRBD2. Germline V gives CDR1 KGHSH, CDR2 LQKENI. The length of the CDR3 is 19 residues. Trimming removed 2 bases from V and 1 base from J; junction bases left unmatched: 9. CDR3: CASSPFSLAGGQNTGELFF. The CDR3 coding sequence is TGTGCCAGCTCACCATTTTCCCTAGCGGGAGGACAGAACACCGGGGAGCTGTTTTTT.

CDR3 residues: CSGGLAASTDTQYF. CDR3 nucleotide sequence: TGCAGCGGGGGACTAGCGGCCTCCACAGATACGCAGTATTTT. The chain is built from TRBV29-1 and TRBJ2-3; 11 bases map to TRBD2. CDR3 size: 14 residues. V trimming: 7 bases; J trimming: 2 bases; junction bases outside the gene matches: 5. Germline assignment: CDR1 SQVTM and CDR2 ANQGSEA.

The chain couples TRBV5-1 to TRBJ2-1; D gene unclear. Per the germline V gene, CDR1 is SGHRS and CDR2 is YFSETQ. Deletions cut 0 bases from V and 6 bases from J, with 4 bases between. The length of the CDR3 is 12 residues. DNA for the CDR3: TGCGCCAGCAGCTTGGATCGCAATGAGCAGTTCTTC. Translation gives CASSLDRNEQFF. Full variable domain (remainder filled in from reference TRBV5-1 and TRBJ2-1): KAGVTQTPRYLIKTRGQQVTLSCSPISGHRSVSWYQQTPGQGLQFLFEYFSETQRNKGNFPGRFSGRQFSNSRSEMNVSTLELGDSALYLCASSLDRNEQFFGPGTRLTVL.

The rearrangement uses TRBV30 and TRBJ2-3; D not resolved. V was cut by 0 bases and J by 7 bases, with 5 bases left in between. CDR3 length equals 11 residues. Germline CDR1 GTSNPN, CDR2 SVGIG (reference sequence). The CDR3 protein is CAWSVPNTQYF. The CDR3 DNA reads as TGTGCCTGGAGTGTCCCAAATACGCAGTATTTT.

CDR3: CASSLSPRDSYGYTF. The CDR3 coding sequence is TGCGCCAGCAGCTTGTCCCCAAGGGACAGTTATGGCTACACCTTC. The chain couples TRBV5-1 to TRBJ1-2; 7 bases map to TRBD1. V lost 1 base to trimming and J lost 5 bases; unmatched junction nucleotides: 8. The germline CDR1 and CDR2 sequences are SGHRS and YFSETQ. The CDR3 has 15 amino acids.

This sequence joins TRBV10-3 and TRBJ2-1; TRBD2 might be the D (6 bases). CDR1 and CDR2 from the germline V gene are ENHRY and SYGVKD. Trimming cost V 10 bases and J 6 bases, with 13 bases left between them. This CDR3 has 12 amino acids. CDR3 nucleotide sequence: TGTGCCACGACGGAGCGGGTCAATGAGCAGTTCTTC. It yields the protein CATTERVNEQFF.

V is TRBV18 and J is TRBJ1-4; TRBD1 might be the D (6 bases). The CDR3 is made up of 18 amino acids. Germline values: CDR1 KGHSH, CDR2 LQKENI. With 1 base removed from V and 0 bases from J, the gap between germline ends came to 15 bases. CDR3 nucleotide sequence: TGTGCCAGCTCACCACGCCCAGGGGTATCTGCAACTAATGAAAAACTGTTTTTT. Translation: CASSPRPGVSATNEKLFF. Looking up the rest from reference TRBV18 and TRBJ1-4 gives the full variable domain: NAGVMQNPRHLVRRRGQEARLRCSPMKGHSHVYWYRQLPEEGLKFMVYLQKENIIDESGMPKERFSAEFPKEGPSILRIQQVVRGDSAAYFCASSPRPGVSATNEKLFFGSGTQLSVL.

This clone was seen only a few times. The chain carries TRBV14 and TRBJ1-4; D call uncertain. Trimming cost V 4 bases and J 4 bases, with 19 bases left between them. Germline V gives CDR1 SGHDN, CDR2 FVKESK. The CDR3 spans 17 residues. DNA of the CDR3: TGTGCCAGCAGCCCCTCAAGGATGGTGGCGGTTAATGAAAAACTGTTTTTT. Its translation is CASSPSRMVAVNEKLFF. Supplemented by reference TRBV14 and TRBJ1-4, the full variable domain reads EAGVTQFPSHSVIEKGQTVTLRCDPISGHDNLYWYRRVMGKEIKFLLHFVKESKQDESGMPNNRFLAERTGGTYSTLKVQPAELEDSGVYFCASSPSRMVAVNEKLFFGSGTQLSVL.

This clone has just a few counts. The chain joins TRBV2 to TRBJ2-2, with TRBD1 as a possible D gene (6 bases). The CDR3 extends over 15 amino acids. The germline gives CDR1 SNHLY, CDR2 FYNNEI. V lost 6 bases and J 1 base, leaving 12 bases between the germline ends. DNA of the CDR3: TGTGCCAGCAGGAAGGACAGAATGAACACCGGGGAGCTGTTTTTT. Its translation is CASRKDRMNTGELFF.

This clone turned up a few times. The V and J genes are TRBV11-3 and TRBJ2-1, with a weak D call TRBD1 (5 bases). Germline CDR1 SGHNT, CDR2 YENEEA. The CDR3 covers 18 residues. The germline V and J ends were trimmed by 0 bases and 0 bases, with 15 bases remaining between them. The CDR3 loop is CASSLDQSGSSSYNEQFF. The CDR3 DNA is TGTGCCAGCAGCTTAGATCAATCAGGGTCTTCCTCCTACAATGAGCAGTTCTTC.

The chain carries TRBV5-1 and TRBJ1-2; D is unresolved. Germline lookup yields CDR1 SGHRS and CDR2 YFSETQ. Trimming took 0 bases from V and 4 from J, leaving 13 bases between them. CDR3 size: 15 residues. The CDR3 sequence: CASSLARVRGYGYTF. The CDR3 coding sequence is TGCGCCAGCAGCTTGGCGAGGGTCCGTGGCTATGGCTACACCTTC.

The chain joins TRBV5-1 to TRBJ1-5; D gene unclear. CDR1 is SGHRS and CDR2 is YFSETQ in the germline V gene. V gave up 0 bases and J gave up 0 bases, with 4 bases separating them. The CDR3 sequence is 14 residues long. DNA of the CDR3: TGCGCCAGCAGCTTGGCCGGTAGCAATCAGCCCCAGCATTTT. Protein product: CASSLAGSNQPQHF.